The 12 T cell receptor beta chains listed next were all sequenced from one sample in a study of cytomegalovirus exposure and HLA in healthy donors. Vbeta (60) and Jbeta (13) primers were used in the PCR. Sequencing was performed with immunoSEQ multiplex PCR; in TCRdb, only in-frame clones are kept and a portion is missing. Of 150,000 to 200,000 clones in the sample, roughly 84% were seen once. The source material was PBMCs. All receptors derive from a man aged 50 to 59 in good health and CMV-seropositive.

V and J are TRBV10-2 and TRBJ1-5; D possibly corresponds to TRBD1 (5 bases). Germline lookup yields CDR1 WSHSY and CDR2 SAAADI. V gave up 3 bases and J gave up 2 bases, with 11 bases separating them. The CDR3 runs to 15 residues. The CDR3 DNA follows: TGCGCCAGCAGTGAAGGGCAGGGCGGCAATCAGCCCCAGCATTTT. Amino acid sequence: CASSEGQGGNQPQHF.

This clone was seen a few times. CDR3 nucleotide sequence: TGTGCCAGCAGCACCCGGGACAGGGCGGGCGAAAAACTGTTTTTT. Translated: CASSTRDRAGEKLFF. V and J are TRBV9 and TRBJ1-4, with 9 bases identical to TRBD1. The CDR3 length is 15 residues. The V gene's germline CDR1 is SGDLS and CDR2 YYNGEE. V trimming: 4 bases; J trimming: 8 bases; junction bases outside the gene matches: 9.

This clone was found once. The chain joins TRBV2 to TRBJ2-5; perhaps TRBD2 as D (6 bases). Germline assignment: CDR1 SNHLY and CDR2 FYNNEI. Trimming took 8 bases from V and 11 from J, leaving 18 bases between them. This CDR3 has 12 residues. The CDR3 DNA follows: TGTGCCAGCCTAGGGACTCTGGGCCAGCAGTACTTC. It specifies CASLGTLGQQYF.

V gene TRBV9 combines with J gene TRBJ2-2; 11 nucleotides agree with TRBD1. This CDR3 spans 16 amino acids. The V segment lost 4 bases and the J segment 7 bases; nucleotides outside the gene matches: 9. The germline V gene encodes CDR1 SGDLS and CDR2 YYNGEE. The chain's CDR3 is CASSPGTGGFFGELFF. DNA of the CDR3: TGTGCCAGCAGCCCCGGGACAGGGGGTTTCTTCGGGGAGCTGTTTTTT.

The chain has TRBV11-3 and TRBJ2-3; TRBD1 aligns across 9 bases. Germline values: CDR1 SGHNT, CDR2 YENEEA. CDR3 length: 18 residues. V lost 4 bases, J lost 3 bases, and 14 bases stayed unmatched. As DNA, the CDR3 is TGTGCCAGCAGCTCCGTCTCGCGCTGGGACAGGGATACAGATACGCAGTATTTT. Translated: CASSSVSRWDRDTDTQYF. Drawing the rest from reference TRBV11-3 and TRBJ2-3, the complete variable domain is EAGVVQSPRYKIIEKKQPVAFWCNPISGHNTLYWYLQNLGQGPELLIRYENEEAVDDSQLPKDRFSAERLKGVDSTLKIQPAELGDSAVYLCASSSVSRWDRDTDTQYFGPGTRLTVL.

This chain uses TRBV5-6 with TRBJ1-2, with 9 bases matching TRBD1. The CDR3 sequence is 14 residues long. Germline V gene sequence: CDR1 SGHDT, CDR2 YYEEEE. Trimming cost V 1 base and J 4 bases; bases outside gene matches: 2. The CDR3, as DNA: TGTGCCAGCAGCTTGACAGGGGGCGTCTATGGCTACACCTTC. Translating it yields CASSLTGGVYGYTF. Supplemented by reference TRBV5-6 and TRBJ1-2, the full variable domain reads DAGVTQSPTHLIKTRGQQVTLRCSPKSGHDTVSWYQQALGQGPQFIFQYYEEEERQRGNFPDRFSGHQFPNYSSELNVNALLLGDSALYLCASSLTGGVYGYTFGSGTRLTVV.

The rearrangement uses TRBV5-1 and TRBJ2-6; D is unresolved. Germline V gene data show CDR1 as SGHRS and CDR2 as YFSETQ. Trimming left V 0 bases short and J 0 bases short, with 16 bases between. This CDR3 region has 19 residues. This chain's CDR3 is CASSLALSQDSSGANVLTF. For the CDR3, the DNA is TGCGCCAGCAGCTTGGCCCTAAGCCAAGATAGCTCTGGGGCCAACGTCCTGACTTTC.

The rearrangement uses TRBV29-1 and TRBJ2-7, with D possibly matching TRBD2 (6 bases). Germline V gives CDR1 SQVTM, CDR2 ANQGSEA. The CDR3 sequence is 13 residues long. V lost 7 bases to trimming and J lost 3 bases, with 16 bases between them. This CDR3 is CSAGSGSLYEQYF. The CDR3 nucleotides read TGCAGCGCCGGGAGTGGTAGTCTCTACGAGCAGTACTTC.

The V call is TRBV18, the J call TRBJ2-5; tentatively, D is TRBD1 (7 bases). V lost 0 bases and J lost 5, with 10 bases in between. CDR3 length: 14 amino acids. Germline V gene data show CDR1 as KGHSH and CDR2 as LQKENI. CDR3 sequence: CASSPPPGGETQYF. CDR3 nucleotides: TGTGCCAGCTCACCACCCCCAGGGGGGGAGACCCAGTACTTC.

The chain combines TRBV6-1 with TRBJ1-5, with 8 bases fitting TRBD1. With V trimmed by 8 bases and J by 1 base, 7 bases remained unmatched. CDR1 is MNHNS and CDR2 is SASEGT in the germline V gene. The CDR3 length is 15 residues. The CDR3 reads CASRRQGISNQPQHF. In nucleotides, the CDR3 is TGTGCCAGCCGACGACAGGGGATAAGCAATCAGCCCCAGCATTTT.

V usage is TRBV5-6 and J usage is TRBJ2-7, with D possibly being TRBD2 (5 bases). Looked up from germline, CDR1 is SGHDT and CDR2 is YYEEEE. The CDR3 length is 14 residues. V was clipped by 3 bases and J by 0 bases, with 10 bases between them. CDR3 in amino acids: CASSSLGSSYEQYV. The CDR3 DNA reads TGTGCCAGCAGCTCACTAGGGAGCTCCTACGAGCAGTACGTC.

The J gene is TRBJ2-7, the V gene TRBV5-6; the D gene is possibly TRBD2 (6 bases). The CDR3 spans 15 residues. Germline loops: CDR1 SGHDT, CDR2 YYEEEE. V was pared by 4 bases and J by 6 bases, with 20 bases between. The CDR3 spells CASSVPGLLSGEQYV. The CDR3 coding sequence is TGTGCCAGCAGCGTCCCGGGACTGCTTTCGGGCGAGCAGTACGTC.